Following are 25 T cell receptor beta chains from one sample sequenced in a study of technical replicates of blood from a few donors. TCRdb's copy holds only in-frame clones and misses some; the assay was immunoSEQ multiplex PCR. This sample carries tens of thousands of clones, approximately 90% of them seen once, and the ten largest clones take 4% to 5%. The sequenced material came from PBMCs. The origin of the receptors is a human donor in good health. Some clones in this sample may be carry-over from other donors' samples.

The chain employs TRBV11-3 and TRBJ2-3; D is possibly TRBD1 (7 bases). Per germline, CDR1 SGHNT and CDR2 YENEEA. V dropped 5 bases and J dropped 3 bases, with 18 bases sitting between them. There are 16 residues in the CDR3. CDR3: CASSLRQGGGTDTQYF. The CDR3 DNA reads as TGTGCCAGCAGCCTTAGACAGGGAGGCGGAACAGATACGCAGTATTTT.

This chain connects TRBV7-3 to TRBJ2-2, with 8 positions matching TRBD1. V lost 6 bases and J lost 1; bases outside the gene matches: 4. This CDR3 is 15 amino acids long. Germline V gives CDR1 SGHTA, CDR2 FQGTGA. CDR3: CASRPGQGNTGELFF. CDR3 nucleotides: TGTGCCAGCAGACCAGGACAGGGGAACACCGGGGAGCTGTTTTTT. The full variable domain, its missing parts supplied by reference TRBV7-3 and TRBJ2-2, is GAGVSQTPSNKVTEKGKYVELRCDPISGHTALYWYRQSLGQGPEFLIYFQGTGAADDSGLPNDRFFAVRPEGSVSTLKIQRTERGDSAVYLCASRPGQGNTGELFFGEGSRLTVL.

The V gene is TRBV27, the J gene TRBJ2-5; TRBD2 aligns across 15 bases. V lost 3 bases and J lost 4; bases outside the gene matches: 6. The CDR3 length is 17 residues. Germline values: CDR1 MNHEY, CDR2 SMNVEV (reference sequence). The CDR3 DNA sequence: TGTGCCAGCAGTTTCAGGGGGACTAGCGGGAGGTTAGAGACCCAGTACTTC. Translating gives CASSFRGTSGRLETQYF.

The genes are TRBV6-4 and TRBJ1-1; D uncertain. Germline V gene sequence: CDR1 MRHNA, CDR2 SNTAGT. V was shortened by 6 bases and J by 2 bases, with 10 bases between the two germline ends. This CDR3 is 13 amino acids long. The CDR3 nucleotides are TGTGCCAGCAGGAGAGAGGGAAACACTGAAGCTTTCTTT. Protein: CASRREGNTEAFF.

The J gene is TRBJ2-3, the V gene TRBV9; the D gene is possibly TRBD2 (7 bases). The CDR3 runs to 15 residues. Trimming left V 4 bases short and J 4 bases short, with 16 bases between. Germline V lookup: CDR1 SGDLS, CDR2 YYNGEE. The CDR3 here is CASSSSGGGPDTQYF. CDR3 coding DNA: TGTGCCAGCAGCTCCTCTGGGGGGGGCCCAGATACGCAGTATTTT. Together with reference TRBV9 and TRBJ2-3, the CDR3 gives the full variable domain: DSGVTQTPKHLITATGQRVTLRCSPRSGDLSVYWYQQSLDQGLQFLIQYYNGEERAKGNILERFSAQQFPDLHSELNLSSLELGDSALYFCASSSSGGGPDTQYFGPGTRLTVL.

V is TRBV7-9 and J is TRBJ1-5; tentative D call: TRBD1 (6 bases). Per germline, CDR1 SEHNR and CDR2 FQNEAQ (reference sequence). This CDR3 contains 14 residues. Trimming pared 2 bases from V and 4 bases from J, leaving 9 bases between. In DNA, the CDR3 is TGTGCCAGCAGCTTACCAGGGGTTAATCAGCCCCAGCATTTT. It is translated as CASSLPGVNQPQHF.

The V call is TRBV9, the J call TRBJ1-3; TRBD1 matches 8 bases. The CDR3 runs to 17 residues. Germline V CDR1 and CDR2: SGDLS, YYNGEE. Trimming removed 2 bases from V and 0 bases from J; junction bases left unmatched: 7. In DNA, the CDR3 is TGTGCCAGCAGCGTCCAGGACAGGGCCACCTCTGGAAACACCATATATTTT. Encoded protein: CASSVQDRATSGNTIYF.

The chain recombines TRBV29-1 with TRBJ2-1, with D uncertain. The CDR3 runs to 13 residues. The V gene lost 4 bases and the J gene lost 6 bases, with 13 bases spanning the gap. Germline CDR1 SQVTM, CDR2 ANQGSEA. The CDR3 is CSVVSRVANEQFF. The CDR3 DNA reads TGCAGCGTTGTTAGCCGAGTAGCCAATGAGCAGTTCTTC.

The chain uses TRBV15 and TRBJ1-5; 9 bases align to TRBD1. CDR3 length equals 17 residues. Germline-derived CDR1 and CDR2 are LNHNV and YYDKDF (reference sequence). Trimming removed 1 base from V and 2 bases from J; junction bases left unmatched: 6. The CDR3 region is CATSRGTGVVGNQPQHF. The CDR3 DNA reads as TGTGCCACCAGCAGAGGGACAGGGGTAGTTGGCAATCAGCCCCAGCATTTT.

The chain uses TRBV5-4 and TRBJ2-3; 12 nucleotides agree with TRBD2. The CDR3 totals 16 residues. V lost 4 bases and J lost 3; bases outside the gene matches: 6. Germline V lookup: CDR1 SGHNT, CDR2 YYREEE (reference sequence). The CDR3 DNA is TGTGCCAGCAGCCCTGACACTAGCGGGAGGACAGATACGCAGTATTTT. Amino acids: CASSPDTSGRTDTQYF.

As for this clone: The junction departs from germline at one end; a sequencing error may be responsible. V is TRBV6-6 and J is TRBJ2-5; D possibly corresponds to TRBD1 (5 bases). This CDR3 comprises 14 residues. Germline V gene data show CDR1 as MNHNY and CDR2 as SVGAGI (reference sequence). The CDR3 reads CASSYVGHQETHHF. The CDR3 DNA reads as TGTGCCAGCAGTTACGTGGGGCACCAAGAGACCCACCACTTC.

The rearrangement links TRBV5-8 to TRBJ1-6; 8 nucleotides match TRBD1. From germline, CDR1 is SGHTS and CDR2 YDEGEE. This CDR3 comprises 15 residues. The junction had 3 bases not matched to a gene; V was cut back by 1 base and J by 6 bases. CDR3 in DNA: TGTGCCAGCAGCTTGCCCGGACAGGGTAATTCACCCCTCCACTTT. The encoded protein is CASSLPGQGNSPLHF.

The chain joins TRBV7-3 to TRBJ2-7, with TRBD2 matching 7 bases. CDR1 and CDR2 (germline): SGHTA, FQGTGA. The CDR3 length is 14 residues. V dropped 5 bases and J dropped 3; count of bases not matched to a gene: 7. The CDR3 loop is CASSAGVGLYEQYF. The CDR3 DNA follows: TGTGCCAGCAGCGCGGGAGTGGGACTCTACGAGCAGTACTTC.

The chain is built from TRBV6-1 and TRBJ2-7, with TRBD1 as a possible D gene (6 bases). CDR3 length: 12 residues. CDR1 and CDR2 (germline): MNHNS, SASEGT. V lost 8 bases, J lost 1 base, and 9 bases lay in between. The CDR3 is CASLGQSYEQYF. The DNA for the CDR3 is TGTGCCAGCCTAGGACAGTCCTACGAGCAGTACTTC.

The CDR3 protein is CAWSPFGTSGSPDTQYF. CDR3 DNA sequence: TGTGCCTGGTCCCCCTTTGGGACTAGCGGGAGTCCAGATACGCAGTATTTT. The chain employs TRBV30 and TRBJ2-3; 14 bases align to TRBD2. With V trimmed by 5 bases and J by 4 bases, 11 bases remained unmatched. CDR3 length: 17 amino acids. The V gene's germline CDR1 is GTSNPN and CDR2 SVGIG (reference sequence).

This chain links TRBV4-2 with TRBJ2-3, with D unresolved. Trimming shortened V by 3 bases and J by 5 bases, and 6 bases separated the two germline ends. This CDR3 contains 12 residues. Germline values: CDR1 LGHNA, CDR2 YNFKEQ. The CDR3 spells CASSHAEDTQYF. For the CDR3, the DNA is TGTGCCAGCAGCCACGCGGAAGATACGCAGTATTTT.

The V gene is TRBV4-1, the J gene TRBJ2-7; TRBD2 matches at 8 bases. After removal of 4 bases from V and 5 bases from J, the junction contained 7 bases not matched to a gene. The CDR3 has 14 residues. Germline V gene sequence: CDR1 MGHRA, CDR2 YSYEKL. CDR3 sequence reads: CASSRLGLDDEQYF. The DNA of the CDR3 is TGCGCCAGCAGCCGTTTGGGACTAGACGACGAGCAGTACTTC.

The rearrangement links TRBV19 to TRBJ2-7; 7 bases map to TRBD2. The CDR3 contains 15 residues. Germline V gives CDR1 LNHDA, CDR2 SQIVND (reference sequence). V lost 4 bases to trimming and J lost 0 bases; unmatched junction nucleotides: 6. CDR3 sequence: CASSRIAGSSYEQYF. The CDR3 DNA reads as TGTGCCAGTAGTAGGATAGCGGGCAGCTCCTACGAGCAGTACTTC.

V and J are TRBV2 and TRBJ2-1; TRBD2 matches 7 bases. Per germline, CDR1 SNHLY and CDR2 FYNNEI. The CDR3 loop spans 12 amino acids. The V gene end was trimmed by 6 bases and the J gene end by 10 bases; junction bases not matched to a gene: 6. CDR3 loop: CASRQTSVEQFF. The CDR3 region has the DNA TGTGCCAGCAGGCAAACTAGCGTCGAGCAGTTCTTC.

The CDR3 is CASSYVRGDQPQHF. For the CDR3, the DNA is TGTGCCAGCAGTTACGTTAGGGGCGATCAGCCCCAGCATTTT. This chain uses TRBV6-5 with TRBJ1-5, with TRBD1 as a possible D gene (5 bases). Germline V lookup: CDR1 MNHEY, CDR2 SVGAGI. CDR3 size: 14 residues. Between the trimmed V and J ends, which lost 2 bases and 5 bases, there was a span of 10 bases.

This clone was counted once. The V gene is TRBV29-1, the J gene TRBJ1-2; D is perhaps TRBD1 (5 bases). This CDR3 is 16 amino acids long. Trimming took 4 bases from V and 2 from J, leaving 20 bases between them. The V gene's germline CDR1 is SQVTM and CDR2 ANQGSEA. The CDR3 DNA reads TGCAGCGTTGGGGCAGAGGTTGGGGGGTTGAACTATGGCTACACCTTC. It is translated as CSVGAEVGGLNYGYTF. Drawing the rest from reference TRBV29-1 and TRBJ1-2, the complete variable domain is SAVISQKPSRDICQRGTSLTIQCQVDSQVTMMFWYRQQPGQSLTLIATANQGSEATYESGFVIDKFPISRPNLTFSTLTVSNMSPEDSSIYLCSVGAEVGGLNYGYTFGSGTRLTVV.

The rearrangement uses TRBV7-2 and TRBJ2-7; the match to TRBD1 covers 9 bases. The CDR3 has 15 amino acids. CDR1 SGHTA and CDR2 FQGNSA come from the germline V gene. V shed 1 base, J shed 6 bases, and the junction held 7 bases outside the gene matches. Here the CDR3 DNA reads TGTGCCAGCAGCTTAGGGGGACAGGGTAGAGGCGAGCAGTACTTC. Translation gives CASSLGGQGRGEQYF.

The chain couples TRBV19 to TRBJ2-1; TRBD2 aligns across 8 bases. CDR3 length: 14 residues. Trimming at V came to 3 bases and at J to 6 bases, leaving 4 bases not matched to a gene. Germline-derived CDR1 and CDR2 are LNHDA and SQIVND (reference sequence). CDR3 DNA: TGTGCCAGTAGTATTCCTAGCGGGTTCAATGAGCAGTTCTTC. Its protein product is CASSIPSGFNEQFF.

The chain joins TRBV4-3 to TRBJ2-4; a possible D gene is TRBD1 (6 bases). Trimming shortened V by 0 bases and J by 0 bases, and 12 bases separated the two germline ends. The germline V gene encodes CDR1 LGHNA and CDR2 YSLEER. The CDR3 spans 17 residues. The CDR3 here is CASSQDIGQLAKNIQYF. The CDR3 nucleotides read TGCGCCAGCAGCCAAGATATCGGACAGTTAGCCAAAAACATTCAGTACTTC.

This chain uses TRBV19 with TRBJ2-7; TRBD2 agrees at 13 bases. Germline V gene lookup returns CDR1 LNHDA and CDR2 SQIVND (reference sequence). There are 17 residues in the CDR3. V lost 7 bases to trimming and J lost 0 bases; unmatched junction nucleotides: 9. CDR3 bases: TGTGCCAGTAACCAAAAGGGACTAGCGGGGAGCTCCTACGAGCAGTACTTC. Translating gives CASNQKGLAGSSYEQYF.